The clone carrying this T cell receptor (beta chain) appeared many times. The antigen is undetermined. These data are taken from a study of T cells after yellow fever vaccination. Across the whole study: The authors prepared low-cell-number fractions using SMART-Seq v4 Ultra Low Input.

Conversion of TCR transcripts into cDNA relied on 5'RACE template switching, which added a universal primer site and UMIs. TCRdb analysed the 5' RACE reads with MiXCR anew, one entry per CDR3 protein. The sample holds about 220,000 distinct CDR3 sequences, around 3.1% seen once. Study-wide points: Reappearance after the booster was seen for most primary-vaccination clones, at roughly 96% CD4 and less than 90% CD8.

Germline V CDR1 and CDR2: MNHNY, SVGAGI (reference sequence). CDR3 size: 15 residues. V dropped 4 bases and J dropped 5 bases, with 15 bases sitting between them. The origin of this receptor is a man younger than 35 who received the YFV17D yellow fever vaccine. Sequencing was performed on CD4+ T cells sorted from PBMCs, taken 10 days after the yellow fever booster vaccination. The chain uses TRBV6-6 and TRBJ1-3; tentative D call: TRBD1 (6 bases). CDR3 in DNA: TGTGCCAGCAGTTCGAACAGGGAAGGTAGAAACACCATATATTTT. This codes for CASSSNREGRNTIYF.